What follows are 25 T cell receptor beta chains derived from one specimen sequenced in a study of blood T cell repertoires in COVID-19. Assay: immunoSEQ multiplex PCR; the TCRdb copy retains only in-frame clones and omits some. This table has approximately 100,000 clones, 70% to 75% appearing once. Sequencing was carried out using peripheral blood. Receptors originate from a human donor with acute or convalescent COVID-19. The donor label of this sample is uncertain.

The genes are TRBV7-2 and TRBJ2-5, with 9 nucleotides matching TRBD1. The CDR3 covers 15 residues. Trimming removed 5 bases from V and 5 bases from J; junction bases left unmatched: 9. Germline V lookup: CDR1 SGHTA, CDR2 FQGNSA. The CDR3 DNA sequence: TGTGCCAGCAGCAACCGGGACAGGGAGGACGAGACCCAGTACTTC. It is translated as CASSNRDREDETQYF.

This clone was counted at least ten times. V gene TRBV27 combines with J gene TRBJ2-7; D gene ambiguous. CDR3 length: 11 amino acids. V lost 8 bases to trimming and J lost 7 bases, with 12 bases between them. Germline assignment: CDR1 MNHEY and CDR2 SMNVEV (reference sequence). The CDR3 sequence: CASGQLVEQYF. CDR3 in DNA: TGTGCCAGCGGTCAACTTGTGGAGCAGTACTTC.

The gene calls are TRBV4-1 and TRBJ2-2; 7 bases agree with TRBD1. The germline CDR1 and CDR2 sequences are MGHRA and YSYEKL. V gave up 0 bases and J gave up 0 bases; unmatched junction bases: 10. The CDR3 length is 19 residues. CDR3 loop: CASSQDPFDRATNTGELFF. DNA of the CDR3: TGCGCCAGCAGCCAAGATCCATTCGACAGGGCCACGAACACCGGGGAGCTGTTTTTT.

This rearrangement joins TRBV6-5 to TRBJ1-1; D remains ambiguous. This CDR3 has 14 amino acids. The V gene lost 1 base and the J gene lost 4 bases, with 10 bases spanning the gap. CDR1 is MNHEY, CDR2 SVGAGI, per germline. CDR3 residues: CASSYWESGTEAFF. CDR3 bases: TGTGCCAGCAGTTACTGGGAGTCCGGCACTGAAGCTTTCTTT.

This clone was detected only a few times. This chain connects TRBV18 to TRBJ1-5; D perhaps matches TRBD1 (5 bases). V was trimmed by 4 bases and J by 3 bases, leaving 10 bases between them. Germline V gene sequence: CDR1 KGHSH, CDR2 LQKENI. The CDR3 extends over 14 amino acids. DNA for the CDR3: TGTGCCAGCTCACAGGGGTTGGACAATCAGCCCCAGCATTTT. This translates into CASSQGLDNQPQHF.

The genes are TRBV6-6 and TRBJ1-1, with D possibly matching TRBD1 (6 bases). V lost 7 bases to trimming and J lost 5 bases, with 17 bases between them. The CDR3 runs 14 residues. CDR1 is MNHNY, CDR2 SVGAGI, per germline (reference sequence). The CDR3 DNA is TGTGCCAGCACTAAACTGTGGGGGCAAACTGAAGCTTTCTTT. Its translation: CASTKLWGQTEAFF.

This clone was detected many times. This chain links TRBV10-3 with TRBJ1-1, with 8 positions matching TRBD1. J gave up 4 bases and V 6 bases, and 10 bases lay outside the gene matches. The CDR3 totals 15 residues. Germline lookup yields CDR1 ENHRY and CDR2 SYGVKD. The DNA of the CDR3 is TGTGCCATCAGCGGGACAGGAGAATCTGGCACTGAAGCTTTCTTT. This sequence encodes CAISGTGESGTEAFF.

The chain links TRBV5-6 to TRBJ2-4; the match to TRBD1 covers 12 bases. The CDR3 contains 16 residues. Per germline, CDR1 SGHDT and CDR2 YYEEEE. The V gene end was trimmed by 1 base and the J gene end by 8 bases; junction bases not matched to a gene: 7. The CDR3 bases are TGTGCCAGCAGCTTGAGGGGACAGGGGGCGCAGGACATTCAGTACTTC. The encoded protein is CASSLRGQGAQDIQYF.

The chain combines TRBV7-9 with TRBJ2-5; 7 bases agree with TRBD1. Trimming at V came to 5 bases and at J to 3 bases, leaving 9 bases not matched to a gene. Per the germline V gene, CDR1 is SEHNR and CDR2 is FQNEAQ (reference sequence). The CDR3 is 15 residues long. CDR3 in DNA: TGTGCCAGCAGCCCGAAGACAGGGTACGAAGAGACCCAGTACTTC. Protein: CASSPKTGYEETQYF.

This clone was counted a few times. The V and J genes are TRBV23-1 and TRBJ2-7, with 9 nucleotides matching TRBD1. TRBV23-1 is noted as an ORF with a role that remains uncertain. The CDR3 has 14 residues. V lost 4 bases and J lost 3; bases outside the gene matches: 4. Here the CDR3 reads CASSLGTGNYEQYV. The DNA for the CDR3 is TGCGCCAGCAGTCTAGGGACAGGGAACTACGAGCAGTACGTC.

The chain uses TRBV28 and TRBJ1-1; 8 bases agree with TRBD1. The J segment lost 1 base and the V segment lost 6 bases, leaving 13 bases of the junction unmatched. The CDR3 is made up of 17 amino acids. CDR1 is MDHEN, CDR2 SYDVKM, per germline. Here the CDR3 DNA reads TGTGCCAGCAGGAATAACAGGGGGTCAAGATCGAACACTGAAGCTTTCTTT. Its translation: CASRNNRGSRSNTEAFF.

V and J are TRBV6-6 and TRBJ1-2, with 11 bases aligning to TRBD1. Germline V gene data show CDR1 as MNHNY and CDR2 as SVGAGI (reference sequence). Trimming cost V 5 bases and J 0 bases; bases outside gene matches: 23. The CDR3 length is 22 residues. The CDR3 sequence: CASSRVPGQGDPTIKANYGYTF. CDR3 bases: TGTGCCAGCAGTCGCGTACCGGGACAGGGGGACCCCACTATAAAAGCTAACTATGGCTACACCTTC.

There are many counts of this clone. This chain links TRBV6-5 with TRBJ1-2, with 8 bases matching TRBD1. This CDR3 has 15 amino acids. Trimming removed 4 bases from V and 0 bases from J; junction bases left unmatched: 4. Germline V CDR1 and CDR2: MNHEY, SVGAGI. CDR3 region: CASSSDRAANYGYTF. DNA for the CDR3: TGTGCCAGCAGTTCGGACAGGGCTGCTAACTATGGCTACACCTTC.

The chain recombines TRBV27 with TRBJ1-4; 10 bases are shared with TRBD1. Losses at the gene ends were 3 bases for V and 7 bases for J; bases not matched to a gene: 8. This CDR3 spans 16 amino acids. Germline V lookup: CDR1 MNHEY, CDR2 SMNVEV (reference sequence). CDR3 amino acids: CASSFLRDRGREKLFF. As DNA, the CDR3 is TGTGCCAGCAGTTTCCTCCGGGACAGGGGCCGTGAAAAACTGTTTTTT.

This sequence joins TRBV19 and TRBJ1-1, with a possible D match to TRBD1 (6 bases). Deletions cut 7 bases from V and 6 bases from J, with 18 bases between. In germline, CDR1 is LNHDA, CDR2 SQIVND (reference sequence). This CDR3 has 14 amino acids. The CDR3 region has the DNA TGTGCCAGTAAAGGGGGAATATCCAGCCCTGAAGCTTTCTTT. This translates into CASKGGISSPEAFF.

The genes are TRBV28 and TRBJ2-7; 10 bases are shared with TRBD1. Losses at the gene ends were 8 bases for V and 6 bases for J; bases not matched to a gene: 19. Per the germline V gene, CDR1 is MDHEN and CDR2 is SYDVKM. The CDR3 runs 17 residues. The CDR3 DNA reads TGTGCCAGCCAGGGGGCGCGGTGGGGACAGGGGTCATCCGAGCAGTACTTC. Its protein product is CASQGARWGQGSSEQYF. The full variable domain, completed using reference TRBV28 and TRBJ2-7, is DVKVTQSSRYLVKRTGEKVFLECVQDMDHENMFWYRQDPGLGLRLIYFSYDVKMKEKGDIPEGYSVSREKKERFSLILESASTNQTSMYLCASQGARWGQGSSEQYFGPGTRLTVT.

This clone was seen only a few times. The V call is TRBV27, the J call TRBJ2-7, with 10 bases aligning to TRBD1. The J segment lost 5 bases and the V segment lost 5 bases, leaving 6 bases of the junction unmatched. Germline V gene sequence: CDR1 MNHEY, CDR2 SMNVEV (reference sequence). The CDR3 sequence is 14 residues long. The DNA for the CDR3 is TGTGCCAGCAGTCGCGACAGGGGGCAAAACGAGCAGTACTTC. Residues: CASSRDRGQNEQYF.

The CDR3 here is CASSSTGTLIRDTEAFF. The CDR3 nucleotides are TGTGCCAGCAGCTCGACAGGGACGTTGATCCGGGACACTGAAGCTTTCTTT. The V and J genes are TRBV7-8 and TRBJ1-1; 7 bases map to TRBD1. This CDR3 comprises 17 residues. Germline V gene data show CDR1 as SGHVS and CDR2 as FQNEAQ. With 4 bases clipped from V and 3 bases from J, the junction kept 14 bases outside the gene matches.

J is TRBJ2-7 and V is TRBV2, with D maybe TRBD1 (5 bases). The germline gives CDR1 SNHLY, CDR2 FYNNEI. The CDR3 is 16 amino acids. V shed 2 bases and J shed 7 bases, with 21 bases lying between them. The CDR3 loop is CASSERTSVGAREQYV. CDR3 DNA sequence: TGTGCCAGCAGTGAAAGGACCTCAGTAGGGGCGCGGGAGCAGTACGTC.

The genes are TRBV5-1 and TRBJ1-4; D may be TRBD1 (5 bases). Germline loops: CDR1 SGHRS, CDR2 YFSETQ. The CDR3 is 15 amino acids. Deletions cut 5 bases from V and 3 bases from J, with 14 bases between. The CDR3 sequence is CASRQTGVSNEKLFF. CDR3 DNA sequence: TGCGCCAGCAGACAGACGGGGGTTTCTAATGAAAAACTGTTTTTT.

CDR3 in amino acids: CASSHGTGVRETQYF. Written as DNA, the CDR3 is TGTGCCAGCAGCCACGGGACGGGGGTAAGGGAGACCCAGTACTTC. V is TRBV3-1 (or the pseudogene TRBV3-2) and J is TRBJ2-5, with D possibly TRBD2 on 6 matching bases. V dropped 3 bases and J dropped 5 bases, with 16 bases sitting between them. This CDR3 comprises 15 residues. Germline-derived CDR1 and CDR2 are LGHDT and YNNKEL (reference sequence).

CDR3 sequence: CASRTSGTGNSPLHF. Written as DNA, the CDR3 is TGTGCCAGCAGGACGTCCGGGACAGGGAATTCACCCCTCCACTTT. The J gene is TRBJ1-6, the V gene TRBV14, with 9 bases aligning to TRBD1. In germline, CDR1 is SGHDN, CDR2 FVKESK. V gave up 6 bases and J gave up 7 bases; unmatched junction bases: 7. The CDR3 runs to 15 residues.

This CDR3 reads CATSAADRDYGYTF. The CDR3 region has the DNA TGTGCCACCAGTGCCGCTGACAGGGACTATGGCTACACCTTC. The J gene is TRBJ1-2, the V gene TRBV24-1, with 7 bases identical to TRBD1. V lost 5 bases and J lost 3; bases outside the gene matches: 5. Germline CDR1 is KGHDR and CDR2 is SFDVKD. The CDR3 length is 14 residues.

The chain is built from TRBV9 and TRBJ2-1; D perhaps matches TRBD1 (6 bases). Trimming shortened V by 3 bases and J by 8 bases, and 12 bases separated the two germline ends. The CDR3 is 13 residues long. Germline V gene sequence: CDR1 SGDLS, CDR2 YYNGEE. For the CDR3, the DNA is TGTGCCAGCAGCGGACAACAGGGAGATGAGCAGTTCTTC. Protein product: CASSGQQGDEQFF.

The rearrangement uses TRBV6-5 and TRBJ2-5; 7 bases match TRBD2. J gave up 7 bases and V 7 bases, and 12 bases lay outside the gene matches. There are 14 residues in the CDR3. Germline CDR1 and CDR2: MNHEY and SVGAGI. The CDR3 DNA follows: TGTGCCAGCATCCCGTCTAGCGGCGGGGGGACCCAGTACTTC. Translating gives CASIPSSGGGTQYF.